This T cell receptor beta chain was found in a study of cytomegalovirus exposure and HLA in healthy donors. Study-wide results and limits: High sensitivity and specificity were reportedly achieved when the classifier diagnosed cytomegalovirus status. A few chains tied to CMV proved CMV antigen-specific in vitro.

Regarding this clone: The antigen is not known.

The donors were members of the validation cohort comprising about 130 subjects, separate from the approximately 630-subject first cohort. Per the germline V gene, CDR1 is WSHSY and CDR2 is SAAADI. CDR3 length: 15 residues. After removal of 4 bases from V and 6 bases from J, the junction contained 8 bases not matched to a gene. Sequencing used immunoSEQ multiplex PCR; TCRdb keeps in-frame clones, though not all of them. The table shows about 74,000 clones, with approximately 95% occurring only once. The receptor was derived from a man aged 18-30 years in good health and CMV-seropositive. The rearrangement links TRBV10-2 to TRBJ2-2, with 7 bases lining up with TRBD2. The sample consisted of PBMCs. For the CDR3, the DNA is TGCGCCAGCAGTGCAACGGGAGGACAAGCCGGGGAGCTGTTTTTT. Residues: CASSATGGQAGELFF.